These 22 T cell receptor beta chains originate from one sample sequenced in a study of spatial heterogeneity in lung cancer. Study-wide results and limits: In tumors, expanded intratumoral alpha and beta TCR counts tracked mutation counts.

No antigen has been assigned to these receptors. TCRdb analysed the 5' RACE reads with MiXCR anew, one entry per CDR3 protein. The data show around 100,000 distinct CDR3 sequences, approximately 4.4% seen once. Time point denoted: sample taken at primary tumor resection. The sample here was lung tumor tissue, taken at surgery. Source of these receptors: a male donor with early-stage non-small cell lung cancer.

The chain has TRBV7-6 and TRBJ2-3, with 10 bases that match TRBD2. Germline loops: CDR1 SGHVS, CDR2 FNYEAQ. The CDR3 is 18 amino acids. V lost 0 bases to trimming and J lost 4 bases; unmatched junction nucleotides: 10. The chain's CDR3 is CASSLAPKREGHPDTQYF. The CDR3 DNA is TGTGCCAGCAGCTTAGCGCCGAAGCGGGAGGGCCATCCAGATACGCAGTATTTT.

This clonotype appeared many times. The chain links TRBV12-3 or TRBV12-4 to TRBJ2-7; TRBD1 matches 8 bases. Trimming removed 6 bases from V and 1 base from J; junction bases left unmatched: 5. The CDR3 spans 14 residues. The CDR3 reads CASSPDRESYEQYF. In DNA form, the CDR3 reads TGTGCCAGCAGCCCGGACAGGGAGTCCTACGAGCAGTACTTC.

A word on this clonotype: This may be a read error, as it is one base from a much larger clone. The rearrangement uses TRBV4-1 and TRBJ2-1, with TRBD1 identical over 7 bases. Trimming at V came to 2 bases and at J to 5 bases, leaving 9 bases not matched to a gene. The CDR3 loop spans 16 amino acids. In germline, CDR1 is MGHRA, CDR2 YSYEKL. The CDR3 reads CASSQSARTGNNEQFF. The CDR3 DNA reads as TGCGCCAGCAGCCAATCCGCCAGGACAGGAAACAATGAGCAGTTCTTC.

This clonotype was detected ten times or more. The chain couples TRBV6-1 to TRBJ2-6, with D unclear. V was shortened by 11 bases and J by 0 bases, with 14 bases between the two germline ends. This CDR3 has 15 residues. Germline loops: CDR1 MNHNS, CDR2 SASEGT. CDR3 loop: CALGPFLSGANVLTF. DNA of the CDR3: TGTGCCCTGGGCCCTTTCCTCTCTGGGGCCAACGTCCTGACTTTC.

At least ten counts were recorded for this clonotype. V and J are TRBV3-1 and TRBJ2-3; 7 nucleotides match TRBD1. This CDR3 is 13 amino acids long. From germline, CDR1 is LGHDT and CDR2 YNNKEL (reference sequence). Trimming at V came to 1 base and at J to 14 bases, leaving 9 bases not matched to a gene. CDR3 DNA: TGTGCCAGCAGCCAAGGTAGGACAGGCACGTCGTATTTT. This gives the protein CASSQGRTGTSYF.

This clonotype was recorded many times. The rearrangement uses TRBV6-6 and TRBJ1-5; D may be TRBD1 (6 bases). The CDR3 contains 12 residues. Between the trimmed V and J ends, which lost 6 bases and 6 bases, there was a span of 9 bases. Germline CDR1 reads MNHNY; CDR2 reads SVGAGI (reference sequence). CDR3 DNA sequence: TGTGCCAGCAGCACAGGGAGTCAGCCCCAGCATTTT. Its translation: CASSTGSQPQHF.

This clonotype was picked up many times. This chain connects TRBV13 to TRBJ1-1, with D tentatively TRBD1 (5 bases). Trimming took 4 bases from V and 7 from J, leaving 13 bases between them. Per germline, CDR1 PRHDT and CDR2 FYEKMQ (reference sequence). The CDR3 is made up of 13 amino acids. The chain's CDR3 is CASSSEIDSEAFF. The CDR3 DNA is TGTGCCAGCAGCTCCGAAATTGACAGTGAAGCTTTCTTT.

This clonotype was counted at least ten times. The CDR3 is CASSRTNSNQPQHF. The CDR3 DNA reads TGTGCCAGCAGTCGCACGAATAGCAATCAGCCCCAGCATTTT. The chain links TRBV28 to TRBJ1-5; D not resolved. The CDR3 extends over 14 amino acids. Germline V lookup: CDR1 MDHEN, CDR2 SYDVKM. V was clipped by 5 bases and J by 0 bases, with 8 bases between them.

The chain is built from TRBV5-4 and TRBJ2-3; D not resolved. This CDR3 contains 12 residues. Trimming took 6 bases from V and 4 from J, leaving 9 bases between them. Germline-derived CDR1 and CDR2 are SGHNT and YYREEE (reference sequence). Here the CDR3 reads CASKHPPDTQYF. The CDR3 coding sequence is TGTGCCAGCAAGCACCCACCAGATACGCAGTATTTT.

This clonotype was found many times. The chain is built from TRBV18 and TRBJ2-3, with D possibly matching TRBD2 (6 bases). The germline CDR1 and CDR2 sequences are KGHSH and LQKENI. The CDR3 covers 15 residues. Trimming shortened V by 3 bases and J by 2 bases, and 12 bases separated the two germline ends. The CDR3 loop reads CASSPLTRLTDTQYF. In DNA, the CDR3 is TGTGCCAGCTCACCTTTGACTAGACTCACAGATACGCAGTATTTT.

This clonotype was seen many times. The V and J genes are TRBV29-1 and TRBJ1-1; no firm D call. The germline V gene has CDR1 SQVTM and CDR2 ANQGSEA. The germline V and J ends were trimmed by 7 bases and 6 bases, with 21 bases remaining between them. This CDR3 is built from 14 residues. The CDR3 DNA reads as TGCAGCGCTGGAGATGGACGGTCTGTCGCTGAAGCTTTCTTT. Its translation: CSAGDGRSVAEAFF.

In this sample, this clonotype turned up many times. This chain uses TRBV28 with TRBJ2-5; 8 positions match TRBD2. The CDR3 loop spans 14 amino acids. CDR1 is MDHEN and CDR2 is SYDVKM in the germline V gene. V lost 2 bases to trimming and J lost 3 bases; unmatched junction nucleotides: 2. CDR3 residues: CASSLTSGEETQYF. The CDR3 DNA is TGTGCCAGCAGTTTAACTAGCGGAGAAGAGACCCAGTACTTC.

This clonotype was observed a few times. The V call is TRBV7-9, the J call TRBJ2-3; D is perhaps TRBD1 or TRBD2 (5 bases each). Trimming pared 3 bases from V and 5 bases from J, leaving 18 bases between. This CDR3 has 16 residues. Germline-derived CDR1 and CDR2 are SEHNR and FQNEAQ (reference sequence). CDR3 region: CASSFIGPKGRDTQYF. The DNA of the CDR3 is TGTGCCAGCAGCTTTATTGGGCCAAAGGGGAGAGATACGCAGTATTTT.

In its sample, this clonotype was seen a few times. The rearrangement links TRBV12-3 or TRBV12-4 to TRBJ2-1; 10 positions agree with TRBD2. The CDR3 contains 12 residues. Losses at the gene ends were 6 bases for V and 15 bases for J; bases not matched to a gene: 8. In DNA, the CDR3 is TGTGCCAGCAGCCGACTAGCGGGCTTGGGGTTCTTC. Translation: CASSRLAGLGFF.

This clonotype has a count of ten or more. This rearrangement joins TRBV12-3 or TRBV12-4 to TRBJ1-1; D is unresolved. This CDR3 has 14 residues. V dropped 2 bases and J dropped 0 bases, with 7 bases sitting between them. The CDR3 nucleotides are TGTGCCAGCAGTTTAAGGCATATGAACACTGAAGCTTTCTTT. Residues: CASSLRHMNTEAFF.

This clonotype was detected ten times or more. The V and J genes are TRBV10-3 and TRBJ1-2; a weak D match, TRBD1 (6 bases). The germline CDR1 and CDR2 sequences are ENHRY and SYGVKD. This CDR3 has 16 residues. Trimming cost V 3 bases and J 0 bases, with 14 bases left between them. The CDR3 spells CAISDRTTGTNYGYTF. The CDR3 nucleotides are TGTGCCATCAGTGACCGTACGACAGGAACTAACTATGGCTACACCTTC.

In its sample, this clonotype was seen many times. This sequence joins TRBV12-3 or TRBV12-4 and TRBJ2-7; D may be TRBD2 (5 bases). Trimming removed 6 bases from V and 3 bases from J, with 15 bases in between. This CDR3 is built from 14 residues. CDR3 in amino acids: CASSPGERSYEQYF. Here the CDR3 DNA reads TGTGCCAGCAGCCCAGGTGAGCGGAGCTACGAGCAGTACTTC.

Ten or more counts support this clonotype. The V and J genes are TRBV12-3 or TRBV12-4 and TRBJ1-1; 9 bases align to TRBD1. The V gene end was trimmed by 5 bases and the J gene end by 11 bases; junction bases not matched to a gene: 6. The CDR3 extends over 12 amino acids. The CDR3 sequence is CASSNRDRDAFF. In nucleotides, the CDR3 is TGTGCCAGCAGTAACCGGGACAGGGATGCTTTCTTT.

This clonotype was detected ten times or more. This chain uses TRBV6-6 with TRBJ2-1; 8 nucleotides line up with TRBD2. With V trimmed by 0 bases and J by 6 bases, 10 bases remained unmatched. Germline V gene lookup returns CDR1 MNHNY and CDR2 SVGAGI (reference sequence). The CDR3 has 17 amino acids. DNA of the CDR3: TGTGCCAGCAGTTACTCGCCAGCTAGCGGGTTACTCAATGAGCAGTTCTTC. Amino acid sequence: CASSYSPASGLLNEQFF.

This clonotype was observed many times. V and J are TRBV7-2 and TRBJ1-1; D is uncertain. The length of the CDR3 is 13 residues. Deletions cut 4 bases from V and 1 base from J, with 7 bases between. Germline V lookup: CDR1 SGHTA, CDR2 FQGNSA. Here the CDR3 DNA reads TGTGCCAGCAGCTCACAGTGGAACACTGAAGCTTTCTTT. Translating it yields CASSSQWNTEAFF. Complete variable domain (other parts from reference TRBV7-2 and TRBJ1-1): GAGVSQSPSNKVTEKGKDVELRCDPISGHTALYWYRQSLGQGLEFLIYFQGNSAPDKSGLPSDRFSAERTGGSVSTLTIQRTQQEDSAVYLCASSSQWNTEAFFGQGTRLTVV.

In this sample, this clonotype turned up many times. The chain uses TRBV20-1 and TRBJ2-3; 8 bases match TRBD1. This CDR3 has 14 amino acids. The V gene's germline CDR1 is DFQATT and CDR2 SNEGSKA (reference sequence). The ends lost 5 bases at V and 3 bases at J; junction bases unmatched: 7. CDR3 in DNA: TGCAGTGCTTCGGACAGGGAGAAGACAGATACGCAGTATTTT. Protein product: CSASDREKTDTQYF.

This clonotype was counted many times. The chain is built from TRBV6-2 or TRBV6-3 and TRBJ2-1; 11 bases map to TRBD2. J was trimmed by 3 bases and V by 5 bases; bases with no gene match: 3. Germline assignment: CDR1 MNHEY and CDR2 SVGEGT. The CDR3 sequence is 15 residues long. Here the CDR3 DNA reads TGTGCCAGCAGTAACCTAGCGGGAGGCTACAATGAGCAGTTCTTC. It yields the protein CASSNLAGGYNEQFF.